What follows is one T cell receptor beta chain and its context. Its antigen is still unknown. This CDR3 region has 16 residues. V lost 3 bases, J lost 7 bases, and 11 bases stayed unmatched. CDR1 and CDR2 (germline): SGDLS, YYNGEE. This sample is drawn from a study of cytomegalovirus exposure and HLA in healthy donors. Whole-study findings and limits: For cytomegalovirus status, the classifier reportedly gave diagnoses with high specificity and sensitivity.

The PCR made use of 60 Vbeta and 13 Jbeta primers. Here immunoSEQ multiplex PCR was the method, and the copy in TCRdb shows in-frame clones only, minus some. The top ten hold 5.8% of the sample, which has 98,000 or so clones, about three quarters seen once. Sequencing used PBMCs. This TCR came from a man aged 60 to 69 in good health and CMV-seropositive. The chain employs TRBV9 and TRBJ2-2, with 8 bases that match TRBD2. This CDR3 is CASSASGGSGVGELFF. The CDR3 DNA is TGTGCCAGCAGCGCGAGCGGGGGTTCTGGGGTCGGGGAGCTGTTTTTT.